This T cell receptor (beta chain) was captured in a study of Ad26.COV2.S vaccination and SARS-CoV-2 variants. The treatment here: around 19 received Ad26.COV2.S at low or high dose, single or two shots; a few received placebo; per-sample allocation not given. Samples came from day 63 after the first vaccine or placebo injection. Generated by immunoSEQ multiplex PCR, the TCRdb table keeps only in-frame clones and is missing some. The table has hundreds of thousands of clones, roughly 90% seen once. The sequence was collected from a person between 18 and 65 years old who received the Ad26.COV2.S COVID-19 vaccine or a placebo. Sequencing was performed on peripheral blood, taken in a trial of Ad26.COV2.S vaccine versus placebo.

The CDR3 region is CASSYQDTQYF. The CDR3 DNA sequence: TGTGCCAGCAGTTATCAAGATACGCAGTATTTT. This chain uses TRBV6-5 with TRBJ2-3; no clear D gene. V was clipped by 3 bases and J by 5 bases, with 3 bases between them. Per the germline V gene, CDR1 is MNHEY and CDR2 is SVGAGI. This CDR3 region has 11 residues.